A selection of T cell receptor beta chains follows, all from one sample in a study of human T cells and chemical hapten exposure. TCRdb used MiXCR to reprocess the RACE reads, holding one entry per CDR3 protein. The sample lists some 100,000 distinct CDR3 sequences; approximately 8.8% were seen once. The sequences come from whole blood, collected in connection with sensitization to the hapten diphenylcyclopropenone (DPC). Source of these receptors: a middle-aged woman with alopecia areata. Some clones in this sample may be carry-over from other donors' samples. CDR3s include the opening cysteine and the closing phenylalanine or tryptophan. The order of the fields is V gene, clone size, J gene, D gene, CDR3 protein, CDR3 DNA. The D gene is left open where the match is weak. Clone size is not always given. Where it is, it says once, few, many or a class for expanded clones.

v_gene: TRBV5-1
abundance: -
j_gene: TRBJ1-2
d_gene: -
CDR3aa: CASSLASNGVSYGYTF
CDR3nt: TGCGCCAGCAGCTTGGCTTCCAATGGGGTTAGCTATGGCTACACCTTC

v_gene: TRBV5-1
abundance: -
j_gene: TRBJ1-1
d_gene: TRBD1
CDR3aa: CASSPDRVGTEAFF
CDR3nt: TGCGCCAGCAGCCCAGACAGGGTGGGCACTGAAGCTTTCTTT

v_gene: TRBV20-1
abundance: many
j_gene: TRBJ2-5
d_gene: TRBD2
CDR3aa: CSARPGRGYQETQYF
CDR3nt: TGCAGTGCTAGGCCAGGGCGGGGGTACCAAGAGACCCAGTACTTC

v_gene: TRBV6-5
abundance: few
j_gene: TRBJ2-7
d_gene: TRBD1
CDR3aa: CASSSADRGHYEQYF
CDR3nt: TGTGCCAGCAGTTCCGCTGACAGGGGGCACTACGAGCAGTACTTC

v_gene: TRBV27
abundance: many
j_gene: TRBJ2-3
d_gene: -
CDR3aa: CASRKQDYGTDTQYF
CDR3nt: TGTGCCAGCAGGAAACAGGACTACGGCACAGATACGCAGTATTTT

v_gene: TRBV30
abundance: many
j_gene: TRBJ1-2
d_gene: -
CDR3aa: CAWSVESPYGYTF
CDR3nt: TGTGCCTGGAGTGTAGAAAGCCCCTATGGCTACACCTTC

v_gene: TRBV4-3
abundance: few
j_gene: TRBJ2-1
d_gene: -
CDR3aa: CASSPAGQSYNEQFF
CDR3nt: TGCGCCAGCAGCCCAGCTGGACAGTCCTACAATGAGCAGTTCTTC

v_gene: TRBV18
abundance: -
j_gene: TRBJ2-6
d_gene: -
CDR3aa: CASSLTAGGGGANVLTF
CDR3nt: TGTGCCAGCTCACTCACAGCCGGGGGAGGCGGGGCCAACGTCCTGACTTTC

v_gene: TRBV3-2
abundance: -
j_gene: TRBJ2-7
d_gene: -
CDR3aa: CASSQNPGSYEQYF
CDR3nt: TGTGCCAGCAGCCAAAATCCAGGCTCCTACGAGCAGTACTTC

v_gene: TRBV4-3
abundance: -
j_gene: TRBJ1-1
d_gene: -
CDR3aa: CASSQERGRAFF
CDR3nt: TGCGCCAGCAGCCAAGAACGGGGGAGAGCTTTCTTT

v_gene: TRBV29-1
abundance: -
j_gene: TRBJ1-3
d_gene: -
CDR3aa: CSVEASGNTIYF
CDR3nt: TGCAGCGTTGAGGCCTCTGGAAACACCATATATTTT

v_gene: TRBV5-4
abundance: many
j_gene: TRBJ2-7
d_gene: -
CDR3aa: CASSFGLRRVSYEQYF
CDR3nt: TGTGCCAGCAGCTTTGGGTTAAGGCGCGTCTCCTACGAGCAGTACTTC

v_gene: TRBV10-3
abundance: many
j_gene: TRBJ1-4
d_gene: -
CDR3aa: CAISAGSGEKLFF
CDR3nt: TGTGCCATCAGTGCGGGGAGTGGAGAAAAACTGTTTTTT

v_gene: TRBV11-2
abundance: many
j_gene: TRBJ1-1
d_gene: -
CDR3aa: CASSLLVGGATEAFF
CDR3nt: TGTGCCAGCAGCTTACTAGTGGGAGGGGCAACTGAAGCTTTCTTT

v_gene: TRBV25-1
abundance: many
j_gene: TRBJ1-1
d_gene: -
CDR3aa: CASSRGEVLGTEAFF
CDR3nt: TGTGCCAGCAGTAGGGGGGAGGTTTTGGGCACTGAAGCTTTCTTT

v_gene: TRBV12-3/TRBV12-4
abundance: many
j_gene: TRBJ1-4
d_gene: -
CDR3aa: CASSPRGNEKLFF
CDR3nt: TGTGCCAGCAGTCCCCGGGGAAATGAAAAACTGTTTTTT

v_gene: TRBV29-1
abundance: many
j_gene: TRBJ1-1
d_gene: -
CDR3aa: CSVQGSMNTEAFF
CDR3nt: TGCAGCGTGCAGGGGTCAATGAACACTGAAGCTTTCTTT

v_gene: TRBV3-1
abundance: many
j_gene: TRBJ2-7
d_gene: TRBD2
CDR3aa: CASSQDPGGGNYEQYF
CDR3nt: TGTGCCAGCAGCCAAGATCCTGGCGGGGGGAACTACGAGCAGTACTTC

v_gene: TRBV29-1
abundance: -
j_gene: TRBJ1-1
d_gene: -
CDR3aa: CSVGHVEAFF
CDR3nt: TGCAGCGTGGGACACGTTGAAGCTTTCTTT

v_gene: TRBV21-1
abundance: -
j_gene: TRBJ1-1
d_gene: -
CDR3aa: CASKGTNTEAFF
CDR3nt: TGTGCCAGCAAGGGTACGAACACTGAAGCTTTCTTT

v_gene: TRBV12-3/TRBV12-4
abundance: many
j_gene: TRBJ2-3
d_gene: -
CDR3aa: CASSLWDGRSTDTQYF
CDR3nt: TGTGCCAGCAGTTTATGGGACGGGAGAAGCACAGATACGCAGTATTTT

v_gene: TRBV7-9
abundance: few
j_gene: TRBJ2-7
d_gene: TRBD1
CDR3aa: CASSKRDRTYEQYF
CDR3nt: TGTGCCAGCAGCAAAAGGGACAGGACCTACGAGCAGTACTTC

v_gene: TRBV4-3
abundance: many
j_gene: TRBJ2-7
d_gene: -
CDR3aa: CASSRESGHSSYEQYF
CDR3nt: TGCGCCAGCAGCCGAGAATCGGGACACTCATCCTACGAGCAGTACTTC

v_gene: TRBV28
abundance: few
j_gene: TRBJ1-3
d_gene: -
CDR3aa: CASSPPTATNSGNTIYF
CDR3nt: TGTGCCAGCAGTCCGCCGACAGCTACAAACTCTGGAAACACCATATATTTT

v_gene: TRBV28
abundance: few
j_gene: TRBJ2-6
d_gene: TRBD1
CDR3aa: CASSVGQGASGANVLTF
CDR3nt: TGTGCCAGCAGTGTGGGACAGGGGGCCTCTGGGGCCAACGTCCTGACTTTC

v_gene: TRBV12-3/TRBV12-4
abundance: many
j_gene: TRBJ2-5
d_gene: TRBD1
CDR3aa: CASGATGGEETQYF
CDR3nt: TGTGCCAGCGGGGCCACAGGGGGAGAGGAGACCCAGTACTTC

v_gene: TRBV29-1
abundance: few
j_gene: TRBJ1-1
d_gene: TRBD1
CDR3aa: CSVPGTAMNTEAFF
CDR3nt: TGCAGCGTCCCTGGGACAGCGATGAACACTGAAGCTTTCTTT

v_gene: TRBV7-8
abundance: few
j_gene: TRBJ1-2
d_gene: TRBD1
CDR3aa: CASSSVPGQGPQSPYGYTF
CDR3nt: TGTGCCAGCAGCTCAGTCCCGGGACAGGGGCCGCAGAGCCCGTATGGCTACACCTTC

v_gene: TRBV19
abundance: -
j_gene: TRBJ1-5
d_gene: -
CDR3aa: CASSIAGGSDIQPQHF
CDR3nt: TGTGCCAGTAGTATAGCGGGGGGCAGCGATATTCAGCCCCAGCATTTT